These T cell receptor beta chains were read from a single sample in a study of cytomegalovirus exposure and HLA in healthy donors. Produced via immunoSEQ multiplex PCR; TCRdb's table is partial and in-frame only. The sample has about 240,000 clones; approximately 83% are singletons. The sequenced material came from PBMCs. Receptor source: a woman in her 30s in good health and CMV-seropositive. The CDR3 runs from the conserved cysteine through the conserved F or W. The order of the fields is V gene, J gene, clone size, D gene, CDR3 protein, CDR3 DNA. A D gene is named only where the DNA matches it firmly. The size field is filled for only some rows; it gives once, few, many or a size class.

>TRBV11-2|TRBJ1-1|NA|NA
CASSLATGANTEAFF
TGTGCCAGCAGCTTAGCGACAGGAGCGAACACTGAAGCTTTCTTT
>TRBV11-2|TRBJ2-7|NA|TRBD2
CASSSASGISYEQYF
TGTGCCAGCAGCTCTGCTAGCGGGATCTCCTACGAGCAGTACTTC
>TRBV5-4|TRBJ2-1|NA|TRBD2
CASPAILAGDYNEQFF
TGTGCCAGCCCGGCAATACTAGCGGGGGATTACAATGAGCAGTTCTTC
>TRBV15|TRBJ1-2|NA|NA
CATSRETQLASDGYTF
TGTGCCACCAGCAGAGAAACACAGCTGGCCTCGGATGGCTACACCTTC
>TRBV30|TRBJ1-1|NA|TRBD1
CAWVGWAYRGGTPNTEAFF
TGTGCCTGGGTGGGGTGGGCTTACAGGGGGGGGACCCCGAACACTGAAGCTTTCTTT
>TRBV19|TRBJ2-3|NA|TRBD2
CASSMSVAGGLLLGTQYF
TGTGCCAGTAGTATGTCGGTAGCGGGAGGGCTTTTACTAGGTACGCAGTATTTT
>TRBV5-1|TRBJ2-7|NA|NA
CASSGGMGQLYEQYF
TGCGCCAGCAGCGGGGGGATGGGACAGCTCTACGAGCAGTACTTC
>TRBV20-1|TRBJ2-1|NA|NA
CSASMNEQFF
TGCAGTGCTAGTATGAATGAGCAGTTCTTC
>TRBV28|TRBJ2-7|NA|TRBD1
CASSLGLGQGSSYEQYF
TGTGCCAGCAGTTTAGGATTGGGACAGGGGAGCTCCTACGAGCAGTACTTC
>TRBV5-1|TRBJ1-1|NA|NA
CASSLGRRQENTEAFF
TGCGCCAGCAGCTTGGGACGAAGACAAGAGAACACTGAAGCTTTCTTT
>TRBV28|TRBJ1-2|few|NA
CASRHRDGYTF
TGTGCCAGCAGGCACAGGGATGGCTACACCTTC
>TRBV11-1|TRBJ2-2|NA|NA
CASSLGAGNTGELFF
TGTGCCAGCAGCTTAGGGGCGGGGAACACCGGGGAGCTGTTTTTT
>TRBV14|TRBJ2-7|NA|TRBD1
CASSSFGTDYEQYF
TGTGCCAGCAGCTCTTTTGGGACAGACTACGAGCAGTACTTC
>TRBV19|TRBJ2-3|few|NA
CASSTTGTDTQYF
TGTGCCAGTAGTACCACAGGGACAGATACGCAGTATTTT
>TRBV5-1|TRBJ1-3|NA|NA
CASTEGVSGNTIYF
TGCGCCAGCACCGAGGGGGTCTCTGGAAACACCATATATTTT
>TRBV5-1|TRBJ2-2|few|TRBD2
CASSLGLAAIPNTGELFF
TGCGCCAGCAGCTTAGGACTAGCGGCTATTCCGAACACCGGGGAGCTGTTTTTT
>TRBV7-8|TRBJ2-1|NA|TRBD2
CASSSGRAWYNEQFF
TGTGCCAGCAGCAGCGGGAGGGCCTGGTACAATGAGCAGTTCTTC
>TRBV29-1|TRBJ2-1|NA|TRBD2
CSVEDRLAGVYNEQFF
TGCAGCGTTGAAGATCGACTAGCGGGAGTCTACAATGAGCAGTTCTTC
>TRBV9|TRBJ1-2|NA|NA
CASSGETKNYGYTF
TGTGCCAGCAGCGGCGAGACAAAAAACTATGGCTACACCTTC
>TRBV5-4|TRBJ2-1|NA|TRBD2
CASSLQAGGYNEQFF
TGTGCCAGCAGCTTGCAAGCGGGGGGGTACAATGAGCAGTTCTTC
>TRBV19|TRBJ1-1|once|NA
CASGVEAFF
TGTGCCAGTGGAGTAGAAGCTTTCTTT
>TRBV11-3|TRBJ2-7|NA|NA
CASSPGDSQFYEQYF
TGTGCCAGCAGCCCGGGGGACAGCCAGTTCTACGAGCAGTACTTC
>TRBV12-5|TRBJ1-1|NA|NA
CASGTDRLEAFF
TGTGCTAGTGGAACTGACCGACTTGAAGCTTTCTTT
>TRBV5-4|TRBJ2-3|NA|TRBD1
CASSLEGAGDTQYF
TGTGCCAGCAGCTTGGAGGGGGCTGGGGATACGCAGTATTTT